These T cell receptor beta chains were read from a single sample in a study of cytomegalovirus exposure and HLA in healthy donors. Clones were sequenced by immunoSEQ multiplex PCR, and TCRdb holds only the in-frame ones, with some missing. This sample has approximately 120,000 clones, with 76% found just once. Input material: PBMCs. The origin of the receptors is a man aged 50 or older in good health and CMV-seronegative. CDR3s include the opening cysteine and the closing phenylalanine or tryptophan. D genes are given only for firm matches. Clone size is not always given. Where it is, it says once, few, many or a class for expanded clones.

clone_size	j_call	d_call	v_call	cdr3_length	cdr3_nt	cdr3_aa
few	TRBJ2-1	.	TRBV29-1	10	TGCAGCGTCGCCGACGGGATGCAGTTCTTC	CSVADGMQFF
.	TRBJ2-1	.	TRBV6-1	13	TGTGCCAGCACGGGGGTTAAGGACAATGAGCAGTTCTTC	CASTGVKDNEQFF
.	TRBJ1-4	.	TRBV15	15	TGTGCCACCAGCAGAAACCGGGAGGCTAATGAAAAACTGTTTTTT	CATSRNREANEKLFF
.	TRBJ2-7	.	TRBV11-2	18	TGTGCCAGCAGCTTAAGAGTTCAATTTTTCGAGGCCGCGGGAGAGCAGTACTTC	CASSLRVQFFEAAGEQYF
once	TRBJ1-6	.	TRBV6-4	15	TGTGCCAGCAGGGCGCCCAGGGGTAGAAATTCACCCCTCCACTTT	CASRAPRGRNSPLHF
.	TRBJ1-5	.	TRBV30	16	TGTGCCTGGAGTGTACCCCGGTCCCATTTCAATCAGCCCCAGCATTTT	CAWSVPRSHFNQPQHF
.	TRBJ1-1	.	TRBV4-3	13	TGCGCCAGCAGCCAAGATCTTAGGACAGAAGCTTTCTTT	CASSQDLRTEAFF
.	TRBJ2-2	TRBD2	TRBV11-3	17	TGTGCCAGCAGCTTAGGGACTAGCGGGGGGAGCACCGGGGAGCTGTTTTTT	CASSLGTSGGSTGELFF
once	TRBJ1-1	TRBD1	TRBV7-9	14	TGTTCCAGCAGGGACCGGGACAGGGACACTGAAGCTTTCTTT	CSSRDRDRDTEAFF
.	TRBJ1-4	.	TRBV4-1	12	TGCGCCAGCAGCCTCCCCTTAGAAAAACTGTTTTTT	CASSLPLEKLFF
.	TRBJ1-2	TRBD1	TRBV6-5	15	TGTGCCAGCAGTTCTGGGACAGTCCCTAACTATGGCTACACCTTC	CASSSGTVPNYGYTF
.	TRBJ2-7	TRBD1	TRBV6-5	15	TGTGCCAGCAGTTACATCACAGGGGACTCCTACGAGCAGTACTTC	CASSYITGDSYEQYF
once	TRBJ2-1	.	TRBV9	14	TGTGCCAGCAGCGTAGGTCTCTCCGGGGGTGAGCAGTTCTTC	CASSVGLSGGEQFF
.	TRBJ2-7	TRBD1	TRBV4-3	15	TGCGCCAGCAGCCCGAGGGGACAGGGGGATGACGAGCAGTACTTC	CASSPRGQGDDEQYF
.	TRBJ1-1	.	TRBV5-4	15	TGTGCCAGCAGCTTAAGTGGAGGGGCAATGGCTGAAGCTTTCTTT	CASSLSGGAMAEAFF
.	TRBJ1-4	.	TRBV6-6	16	TGTGCCAGCAGTCCCCGCCGGGGAGGGCCTAATGAAAAACTGTTTTTT	CASSPRRGGPNEKLFF
.	TRBJ1-4	TRBD1	TRBV7-9	17	TGTTCCAGCAGCCCGGGGACAGGGAGCACCCGGGGTGAAAAACTGTTTTTT	CSSSPGTGSTRGEKLFF
.	TRBJ2-2	.	TRBV11-2	14	TGTGCCAGCAGGAGGAATAGCGCCTCCGGGGAGCTGTTTTTT	CASRRNSASGELFF
once	TRBJ2-2	TRBD1	TRBV7-7	16	TGTGCCAGCAGCTCGACAGGGGGGTCGGACACCGGGGAGCTGTTTTTT	CASSSTGGSDTGELFF